This TCR beta chain was observed in a study of CD8 T cells in Susac syndrome. Sequencing targeted TCR beta in blood CD8+ and CD4+ T cells. The multiple sclerosis controls were treatment-naive patients affected by stable or active relapsing-remitting disease. Through negative isolation, CD4+ and CD8+ T cells were obtained, while TEMRA cells were enriched using FACS. A quantity of about 0.5 to 1 ug RNA underwent reverse transcription using random hexamers. Via MiXCR, TCRdb re-called the immunoSEQ multiplex PCR reads, giving one row per CDR3 protein. The data hold fewer than 300,000 distinct CDR3 sequences, with around 83% observed a single time. This CDR3 has 14 residues. In germline, CDR1 is SGHNT, CDR2 YYREEE (reference sequence). With 4 bases removed from V and 5 bases from J, the gap between germline ends came to 16 bases.

The receptor's source is a human donor with multiple sclerosis. The specimen was CD8+ T cells from PBMCs. The chain recombines TRBV5-4 with TRBJ2-7, with D possibly being TRBD1 or TRBD2 (6 bases each). DNA of the CDR3: TGTGCCAGCAGCCCAGGGGACTTCTCTCACGAGCAGTACTTC. Protein: CASSPGDFSHEQYF.